This TCR beta chain was obtained from a study of blood T cell repertoires in COVID-19. The data were produced by immunoSEQ multiplex PCR, yet TCRdb's version contains in-frame clones alone and is incomplete. Among about 360,000 clones listed, about 88% were seen once. This CDR3 has 13 residues. The V and J ends lost 5 bases and 7 bases, in that order; junction bases with no gene match: 10. CDR1 is SQVTM, CDR2 ANQGSEA, per germline. Sequences were obtained from peripheral blood. The source is a woman aged 55-70 years with COVID-19, enrolled during active disease. This sequence joins TRBV29-1 and TRBJ1-1, with 7 bases aligning to TRBD1. The CDR3 here is CSVFQGGPFEAFF. The CDR3 nucleotides are TGCAGCGTTTTTCAGGGGGGACCATTTGAAGCTTTCTTT.